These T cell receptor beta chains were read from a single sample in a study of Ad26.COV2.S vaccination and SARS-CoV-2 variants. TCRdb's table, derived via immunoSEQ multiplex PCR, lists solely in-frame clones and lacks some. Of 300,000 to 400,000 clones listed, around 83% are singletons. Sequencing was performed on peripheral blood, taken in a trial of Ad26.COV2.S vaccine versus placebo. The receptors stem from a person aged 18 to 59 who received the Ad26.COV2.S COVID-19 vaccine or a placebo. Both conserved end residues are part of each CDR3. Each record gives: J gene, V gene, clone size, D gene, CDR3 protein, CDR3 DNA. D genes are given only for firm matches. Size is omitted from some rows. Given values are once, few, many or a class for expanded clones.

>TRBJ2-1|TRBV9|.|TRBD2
CASSEGTSGSSYNEQFF
TGTGCCAGCAGCGAGGGAACTAGCGGGTCCTCCTACAATGAGCAGTTCTTC
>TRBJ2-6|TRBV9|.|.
CASSVPRISGANVLTF
TGTGCCAGCAGCGTCCCCCGGATCTCTGGGGCCAACGTCCTGACTTTC
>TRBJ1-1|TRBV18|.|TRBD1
CASSPGQGGNTEAFF
TGTGCCAGCTCACCCGGACAGGGGGGGAACACTGAAGCTTTCTTT
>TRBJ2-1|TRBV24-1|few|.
CATSDSRTDHNEQFF
TGTGCCACCAGTGATTCCAGGACGGACCACAATGAGCAGTTCTTC
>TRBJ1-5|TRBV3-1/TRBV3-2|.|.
CASSQERTSNQPQHF
TGTGCCAGCAGCCAAGAAAGAACTAGCAATCAGCCCCAGCATTTT
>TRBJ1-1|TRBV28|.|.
CASSRVMNTEAFF
TGTGCCAGCAGCAGGGTCATGAACACTGAAGCTTTCTTT
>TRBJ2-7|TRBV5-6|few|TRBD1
CASSLGDRNHYEQYF
TGTGCCAGCAGCCTGGGGGACAGGAATCACTACGAGCAGTACTTC
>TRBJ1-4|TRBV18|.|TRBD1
CASSPYTGGEKLFF
TGTGCCAGCTCACCATATACAGGGGGAGAAAAACTGTTTTTT
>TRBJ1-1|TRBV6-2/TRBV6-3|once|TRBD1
CASSYSDRGTEAFF
TGTGCCAGCAGTTACTCGGACAGGGGGACTGAAGCTTTCTTT
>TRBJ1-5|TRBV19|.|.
CASTRGAYSNQPQHF
TGTGCCAGTACCCGAGGGGCCTATAGCAATCAGCCCCAGCATTTT
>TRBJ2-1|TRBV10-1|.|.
CASSDSIIGGRSYNEQFF
TGCGCCAGCAGTGATTCTATTATCGGCGGGCGTTCCTACAATGAGCAGTTCTTC
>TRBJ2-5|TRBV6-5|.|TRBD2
CASSSTSGSPQTQYF
TGTGCCAGCAGTTCGACTAGCGGGAGTCCGCAGACCCAGTACTTC
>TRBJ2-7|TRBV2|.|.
CASSDGQLSNEQYF
TGTGCCAGCAGTGATGGACAGCTTAGCAACGAGCAGTACTTC
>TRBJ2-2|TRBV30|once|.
CAHPYPRGANTGELFF
TGTGCCCACCCGTACCCTCGAGGAGCGAACACCGGGGAGCTGTTTTTT
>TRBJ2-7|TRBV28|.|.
CASRKRGDYEQYF
TGTGCCAGCCGCAAGAGGGGCGACTACGAGCAGTACTTC
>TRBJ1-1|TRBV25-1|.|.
CASSGGAFASVDEAFF
TGTGCCAGCAGTGGGGGGGCGTTCGCGTCCGTTGATGAAGCTTTCTTT
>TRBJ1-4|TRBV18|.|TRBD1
CASSAQGINEKLFF
TGTGCCAGCTCAGCACAGGGGATTAATGAAAAACTGTTTTTT
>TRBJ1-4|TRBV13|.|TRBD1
CASNVRTGRSEKLFF
TGTGCCAGCAACGTCAGGACAGGGAGGAGTGAAAAACTGTTTTTT
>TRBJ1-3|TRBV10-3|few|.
CAISAGGSGNTIYF
TGTGCCATCAGTGCCGGGGGGTCCGGAAACACCATATATTTT
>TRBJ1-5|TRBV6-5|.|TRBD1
CASSLTGGEKPQHF
TGTGCCAGCAGTTTGACAGGGGGCGAAAAGCCCCAGCATTTT
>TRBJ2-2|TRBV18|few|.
CASSPDRNTGELFF
TGTGCCAGCTCACCTGACAGAAACACCGGGGAGCTGTTTTTT
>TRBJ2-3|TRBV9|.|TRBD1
CASRGGQSTDTQYF
TGTGCCAGCAGAGGGGGACAGAGCACAGATACGCAGTATTTT
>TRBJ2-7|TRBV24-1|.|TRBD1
CATSRGQGYEQYF
TGTGCCACCAGTCGCGGACAGGGGTACGAGCAGTACTTC
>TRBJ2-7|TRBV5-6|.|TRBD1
CASRLGQAYEQYF
TGTGCCAGCAGACTTGGACAGGCCTACGAGCAGTACTTC
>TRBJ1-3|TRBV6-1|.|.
CASSEVPDGGNTIYF
TGTGCCAGCAGTGAAGTTCCGGACGGAGGAAACACCATATATTTT
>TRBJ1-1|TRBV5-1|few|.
CASRNQGDTEAFF
TGCGCCAGCAGGAACCAAGGGGACACTGAAGCTTTCTTT
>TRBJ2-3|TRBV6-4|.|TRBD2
CASSQTSGGTDTQYF
TGTGCCAGCAGCCAGACTAGCGGGGGCACAGATACGCAGTATTTT
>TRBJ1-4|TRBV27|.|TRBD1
CASSIGTGRYNEKLFF
TGTGCCAGCAGTATAGGGACAGGGCGTTATAATGAAAAACTGTTTTTT
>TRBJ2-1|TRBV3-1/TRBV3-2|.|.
CASSQERYNEQFF
TGTGCCAGCAGCCAAGAGAGATACAATGAGCAGTTCTTC
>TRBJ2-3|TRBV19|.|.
CASSMVLGVTDTQYF
TGTGCCAGTAGTATGGTTCTGGGCGTTACAGATACGCAGTATTTT
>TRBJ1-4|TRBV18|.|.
CASSPQSIDREKLFF
TGTGCCAGCTCACCACAGTCAATAGATCGGGAAAAACTGTTTTTT
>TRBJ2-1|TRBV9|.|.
CASSVAPSDEQFF
TGTGCCAGCAGCGTAGCTCCTAGCGATGAGCAGTTCTTC
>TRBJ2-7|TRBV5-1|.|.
CASSFRSRGANEQYF
TGCGCCAGCAGCTTTCGTTCCCGGGGGGCCAACGAGCAGTACTTC
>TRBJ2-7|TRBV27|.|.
CASSPATTTTTYEQYF
TGTGCCAGCAGCCCGGCCACTACCACAACAACCTACGAGCAGTACTTC
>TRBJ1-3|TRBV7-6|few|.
CASSLSGRSSGNTIYF
TGTGCCAGCAGCTTATCCGGCAGAAGCTCTGGAAACACCATATATTTT
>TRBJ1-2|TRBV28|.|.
CASSPGTNHGYTF
TGTGCCAGCAGCCCAGGGACAAATCATGGCTACACCTTC
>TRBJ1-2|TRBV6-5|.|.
CASSFTGQKYGYTF
TGTGCCAGCAGCTTTACAGGGCAGAAATATGGCTACACCTTC
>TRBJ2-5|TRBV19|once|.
CASSIAVDPAQETQYF
TGTGCCAGTAGTATAGCGGTCGACCCAGCTCAAGAGACCCAGTACTTC
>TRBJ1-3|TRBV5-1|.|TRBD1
CASSLEQGPGNTIYF
TGCGCCAGCAGCTTGGAACAGGGGCCTGGAAACACCATATATTTT
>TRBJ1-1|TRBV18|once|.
CASSPLSGDTEAFF
TGTGCCAGCTCACCGCTTTCCGGGGACACTGAAGCTTTCTTT
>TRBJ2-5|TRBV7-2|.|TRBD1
CASSIGQGETQYF
TGTGCCAGCAGCATTGGACAGGGAGAGACCCAGTACTTC